This entry describes one T cell receptor beta chain. Its antigen is not yet known. No quality values exist for individual bases; no much larger clone is one base distant. From a lookup of the germline V gene, CDR1 and CDR2 are MRHNA and SNTAGT. V gives up 1 base and J gives up 5 bases, and the segment between their germline ends measures 15 bases. The CDR3 starts with the cysteine, ends with the phenylalanine, and has 16 residues. Of the read, only the CDR3 DNA is kept; its 48 bases are in frame from base 1. TCR CDR3 regions were amplified from genomic DNA by multiplex PCR using the deep immunoSEQ assay. Genomic DNA extracted from each cell subset was distributed evenly over all wells of several immunoSEQ 96-well plates, and each plate served as one replicate. For sorted subsets, approximately 210 ng of genomic DNA, equivalent to roughly 33,000 T cell genomes, went into each replicate PCR. Purified libraries were quantified with a Qubit 3.0 fluorometer, sized on a Bioanalyzer 2100, and re-quantified with the KAPA Library Quantification kit. Every immunoSEQ 96-well plate was sequenced on a separate single-read 150-cycle Illumina NextSeq 550 flow cell. As for how the authors treated the data: Because the immunoSEQ output held only junctional sequences and lacked quality scores, the filtering could not match the filtering applied to full-length reads. Sequences were annotated with PyIR, a Python wrapper for IgBLAST v1.9, and V/J genes and CDR3 were assigned using IMGT germline references. Reads with weak V/J assignments (E-value above 1e-6), missing CDR3, stop codons, out-of-frame junctions, or ambiguous translated residues were removed. V3J clonotypes were defined as sequences sharing the same inferred V gene, J gene, and CDR3 amino acid sequence. To compute the percentage overlap between repertoires, the number of shared unique clonotypes was divided by the size of the smaller repertoire. Richness of each repertoire was evaluated using RTK rarefaction, the Chao1 estimator, and Recon v2.1 estimates of unobserved clonotypes. For all TCRbeta clonotypes obtained by the gDNA method from a few donors, generation probabilities were computed with OLGA. TCRdb retrieved this table from immuneACCESS and kept in-frame rearrangements only. Not all clones are present; in checked studies, unresolved V genes account for under half, and no reason is known for the remainder. D and trimming were read from the DNA, whereas the V and J calls and clone size are those reported in that table. The sample table lists more than 1.2 million clones, roughly 98.5% of them with a count of one. The ten largest clones represent roughly 0.35% of the sample.

The data stem from a study of shared clonotypes between healthy human individuals (dated by TCRdb to about 2020). For the study in its entirety: A few men and two women, aged 18 to 49 years, made up the cohort. To estimate repertoire size and how much clonotypes are shared between individuals, the study performed deep sequencing of blood TCR repertoires from five healthy adults. To increase sequencing depth and limit assay-specific biases, TCR repertoire library preparation and sequencing were carried out by different laboratories using diverse techniques. Per donor, three plates each were used for CD4 naive and CD4 memory, two for CD8 naive, and one for CD8 memory. Per donor, leukapheresis produced somewhere between about 0.94 and 9 billion PBMCs.

Summary of the overall study and its limitations: Across a handful of donors, around 5% of naive CD4, 3% to 4% of naive CD8, approximately 2.5% of memory CD4, and approximately 0.4% of memory CD8 clonotypes were shared. Larger estimated clonotype richness was generally found for naive subsets than for memory subsets. Compared with non-shared clonotypes, the clonotypes found in all four sorted-subset donors had higher generation probabilities. Rarefaction of sorted-subset datasets indicated incomplete sequencing despite the large sequencing depth. Based on pairwise subsampling, the degree of clonotype sharing among donors was expected to be affected by sequencing depth. Sampling was restricted to blood, and TCR repertoires in tissue are likely to differ from TCR repertoires in blood. Because the study included a small number of donors, the genetic and exposure-history diversity represented was limited.

Donors were healthy HIV-negative adults with no recently reported acute infections or vaccinations. All donors were Caucasian adults living in Nashville, Tennessee, USA. CD4+ T cells were enriched by magnetic negative selection, after which naive cells were positively selected on CD45RA and the negative fraction was taken as the memory subset. Blood was collected by leukapheresis, and PBMCs were isolated by Ficoll-Histopaque density gradient centrifugation and then cryopreserved in liquid nitrogen vapor phase. Analytical flow cytometry was used to check the purity and quantity of every magnetically sorted T cell population. From each sorted fraction, genomic DNA was isolated and quantified by UV absorbance on a Nanodrop 2000c.

This chain joins TRBV6-4 to TRBJ2-1, with TRBD1 tentatively as D gene (6 bases match). The origin of this receptor is a man aged 30 to 45 in good health. Sequenced input: naive CD4+ T cells sorted from blood. This specimen's cell subset or site label, interpreted: CD45RA+ positively selected. The sequenced DNA is TGTGCCAGCAGTGACTGGGAGACAGGAAAGAACAATGAGCAGTTCTTC. The encoded protein is CASSDWETGKNNEQFF.